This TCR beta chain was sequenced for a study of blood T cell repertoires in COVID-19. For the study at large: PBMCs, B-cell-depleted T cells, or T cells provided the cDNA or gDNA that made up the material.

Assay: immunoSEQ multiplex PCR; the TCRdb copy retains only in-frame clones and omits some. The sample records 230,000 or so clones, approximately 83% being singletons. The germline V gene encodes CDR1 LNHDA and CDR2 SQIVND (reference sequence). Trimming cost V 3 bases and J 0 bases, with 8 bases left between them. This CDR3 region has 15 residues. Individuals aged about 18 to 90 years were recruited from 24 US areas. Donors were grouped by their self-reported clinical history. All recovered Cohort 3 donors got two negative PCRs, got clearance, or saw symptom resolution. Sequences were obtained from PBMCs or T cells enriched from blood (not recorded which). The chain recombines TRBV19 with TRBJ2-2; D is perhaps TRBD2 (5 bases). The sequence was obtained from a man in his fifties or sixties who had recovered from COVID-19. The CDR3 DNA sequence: TGTGCCAGTAGTATGAGGGATACGAACACCGGGGAGCTGTTTTTT. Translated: CASSMRDTNTGELFF.